This T cell receptor beta chain comes out of a study of T cell clonality in common variable immunodeficiency. The CDR3 has 15 amino acids. CDR1 and CDR2 from the germline V gene are PRHDT and FYEKMQ (reference sequence). V shed 4 bases, J shed 7 bases, and the junction held 7 bases outside the gene matches. At least ten counts were recorded for this clone. The read gets to within 3 residues of the CDR3 end, and the germline J gene fills in the rest. Clones were sequenced by immunoSEQ multiplex PCR, and TCRdb holds only the in-frame ones, with some missing. Sampling found under 50,000 clones, none seen once.

This sequence was found in a person aged 18 to 75 in good health. Specimen: peripheral blood mononuclear cells. The chain uses TRBV13 and TRBJ2-2; the match to TRBD1 covers 9 bases. The CDR3 sequence is CASSSNGQGSGELFF. The sequenced CDR3 bases are TGTGCCAGCAGCTCAAACGGACAGGGGAGCGGGGAG.